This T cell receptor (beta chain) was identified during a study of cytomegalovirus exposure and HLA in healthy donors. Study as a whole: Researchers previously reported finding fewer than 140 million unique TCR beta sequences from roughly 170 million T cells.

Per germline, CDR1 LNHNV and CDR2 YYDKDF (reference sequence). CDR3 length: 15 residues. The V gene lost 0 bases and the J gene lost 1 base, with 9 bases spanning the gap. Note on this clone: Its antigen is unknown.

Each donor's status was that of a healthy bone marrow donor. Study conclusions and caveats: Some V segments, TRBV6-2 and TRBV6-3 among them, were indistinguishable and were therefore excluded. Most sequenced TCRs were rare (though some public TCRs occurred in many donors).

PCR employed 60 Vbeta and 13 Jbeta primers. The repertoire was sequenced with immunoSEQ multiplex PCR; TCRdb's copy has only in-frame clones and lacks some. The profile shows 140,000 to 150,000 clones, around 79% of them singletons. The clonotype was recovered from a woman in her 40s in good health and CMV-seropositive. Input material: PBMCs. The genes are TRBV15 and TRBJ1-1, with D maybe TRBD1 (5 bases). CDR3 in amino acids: CATSREITGNTEAFF. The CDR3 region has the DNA TGTGCCACCAGCAGAGAAATTACAGGGAACACTGAAGCTTTCTTT. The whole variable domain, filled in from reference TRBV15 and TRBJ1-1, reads DAMVIQNPRYQVTQFGKPVTLSCSQTLNHNVMYWYQQKSSQAPKLLFHYYDKDFNNEADTPDNFQSRRPNTSFCFLDIRSPGLGDTAMYLCATSREITGNTEAFFGQGTRLTVV.